This T cell receptor (beta chain) originates from a study of breast tumors, draining lymph nodes, adjacent tissues. Notes on the study in general: That most tumor T cells come from lymph nodes remained unproven. Luminal-like breast cancer showed significantly greater tumor-nontumor repertoire similarity than basal-like breast cancer did. Tumor repertoires ranked between lymph nodes and nontumor tissue in diversity, with V and J gene preferences. The data were judged consistent with most tumor T cells coming from lymph node and expanding in tumor.

The CDR3 is made up of 15 amino acids. With 2 bases removed from V and 6 bases from J, the gap between germline ends came to 11 bases. Germline loops: CDR1 SGHTA, CDR2 FQGNSA. Axillary draining lymph nodes of breast cancer patients supplied the node samples. Each CDR3 protein gets one entry after TCRdb re-called the multiplex PCR reads with MiXCR. Of about 230,000 distinct CDR3 sequences listed, about 32% are singletons. Points on this clonotype: Its antigen is still unknown.

The V call is TRBV7-2, the J call TRBJ1-6, with no clear D. Sequencing used axillary lymph node tissue. The origin of this receptor is a female donor with breast cancer. Some clones in this sample may be carry-over from other donors' samples. The CDR3 spells CASSLWGARNSPLHF. CDR3 bases: TGTGCCAGCAGCTTATGGGGAGCACGTAATTCACCCCTCCACTTT.